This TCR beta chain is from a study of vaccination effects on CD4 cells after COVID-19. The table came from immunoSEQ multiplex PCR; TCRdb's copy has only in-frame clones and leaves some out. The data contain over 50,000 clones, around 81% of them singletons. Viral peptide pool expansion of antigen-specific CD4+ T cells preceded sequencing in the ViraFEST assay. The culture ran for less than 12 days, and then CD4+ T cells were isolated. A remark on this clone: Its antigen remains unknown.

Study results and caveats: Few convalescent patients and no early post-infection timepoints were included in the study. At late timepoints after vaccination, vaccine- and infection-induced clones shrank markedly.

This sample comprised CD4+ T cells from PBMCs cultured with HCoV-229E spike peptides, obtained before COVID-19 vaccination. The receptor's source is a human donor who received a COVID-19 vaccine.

In DNA, the CDR3 is TGTGCCAGCAGCCAAGGGACAGGGGTCAATGAAAAACTGTTTTTT. Protein sequence: CASSQGTGVNEKLFF. V gene TRBV3-1 (or the pseudogene TRBV3-2) combines with J gene TRBJ1-4; 9 bases align to TRBD1. The CDR3 covers 15 residues. Trimming at V came to 1 base and at J to 5 bases, leaving 2 bases not matched to a gene. From germline, CDR1 is LGHDT and CDR2 YNNKEL (reference sequence).